The T cell receptor beta chain under discussion was sequenced for a study of PD-1 blockade in classical Hodgkin lymphoma. Study-wide results and caveats: Newly diagnosed and completely responding patients shared comparable baseline diversity.

This table comes from immunoSEQ multiplex PCR, and its TCRdb copy is limited to in-frame clones, with some not included. The top ten clones hold about 5% of a sample with about 20,000 clones, less than 90% of them seen once. Details on this clone: Its cognate antigen is unknown.

Time point described: cycle 4 day 1 (C4D1), after more than 5 weeks of nivolumab. Every patient was affected by relapse after autologous stem cell transplantation, while exposure to brentuximab vedotin was not uniform. Through magnetic negative selection, CD8+ T cells were separated from PBMCs that had been thawed. The TCR comes from a human donor with classical Hodgkin lymphoma. The source was CD8+ T cells from blood, collected before the fourth cycle of nivolumab.

CDR3 amino acids: CASSRDRTLAQETQYF. The CDR3 coding sequence is TGTGCCAGCAGTCGGGATCGAACTCTGGCTCAAGAGACCCAGTACTTC. This chain links TRBV14 with TRBJ2-5; D is perhaps TRBD2 (5 bases). V lost 6 bases and J lost 2, with 19 bases in between. The length of the CDR3 is 16 residues. Germline-derived CDR1 and CDR2 are SGHDN and FVKESK.